This TCR beta chain was documented in a study of cytomegalovirus exposure and HLA in healthy donors. Regarding this clone: Its cognate antigen is unknown.

The PCR used 60 Vbeta and 13 Jbeta primers. TCRdb's copy holds only in-frame clones and misses some; the assay was immunoSEQ multiplex PCR. The data contain hundreds of thousands of clones, roughly 80% of them singletons. As for the donors, each was a healthy bone marrow donor. The CDR3 sequence is 17 residues long. Germline V CDR1 and CDR2: SGHRS, YFSETQ. V shed 0 bases, J shed 0 bases, and the junction held 5 bases outside the gene matches. The study's findings and limits: Most of the TCR beta V segments (in an earlier analysis) were productive either about 87% or about 30% of the time. Accurate predictions that matched the HLA-A and HLA-B alleles of most subjects were reportedly made from TCR beta sequences.

The V and J genes are TRBV5-1 and TRBJ2-1; 8 nucleotides align to TRBD2. Sequencing input: PBMCs. This clonotype originated in a girl aged 2-10 years in good health and CMV-seronegative. The CDR3 DNA sequence: TGCGCCAGCAGCTTGGGACTAGCGAGAGCCTCCTACAATGAGCAGTTCTTC. This codes for CASSLGLARASYNEQFF.